This T cell receptor (beta chain) was identified in a study of T cell responses to AZD1222 COVID-19 vaccine. Study conclusions and caveats: Rises in breadth and depth of Spike-specific TCRs came after two AZD1222 doses.

Concerning this clone: Its specificity is unknown.

V lost 1 base, J lost 8 bases, and 11 bases lay in between. This CDR3 is 13 amino acids long. Germline V gives CDR1 SNHLY, CDR2 FYNNEI. Generated by immunoSEQ multiplex PCR, the TCRdb table keeps only in-frame clones and is missing some. The table records more than 110,000 clones, 80% to 95% of them present only once. This specimen consisted of peripheral blood, obtained 28 days after the second AZD1222 dose. The sequence was obtained from an adult who received the AZD1222 COVID-19 vaccine. The V and J genes are TRBV2 and TRBJ1-2, with unresolved D. The CDR3 here is CASSEDFAGGYTF. DNA for the CDR3: TGTGCCAGCAGTGAAGACTTCGCGGGAGGCTACACCTTC.